These T cell receptor beta chains were read from a single sample in a study of T-cell reconstitution after alpha-beta-depleted transplantation in children. TCRdb used MiXCR to reprocess the PCR reads, holding one entry per CDR3 protein. The table includes 220,000 or so distinct CDR3 sequences, less than 9% detected once. Sequenced material: PBMCs, mostly from graft donor cells, taken 180 days after TCRalphabeta/CD19-depleted stem cell transplant. The receptor set was obtained from a male patient between 10 and 17 years old who had a stem cell transplant for acute lymphoblastic leukemia, so the T cells may come from the graft donor. CDR3s include the opening cysteine and the closing phenylalanine or tryptophan. D genes are given only for firm matches. Size tells how often a clone was seen (once, few, many) or the class of an expanded clone, and some rows leave it out.

v_call,d_call,clone_size,j_call,cdr3_nt,cdr3_aa
TRBV5-6,.,many,TRBJ1-4,TGTGCCAGCAGCGTGGGCCCTCCAACTAATGAAAAACTGTTTTTT,CASSVGPPTNEKLFF
TRBV7-3,TRBD2,.,TRBJ2-1,TGTGCCAGCAGCTTAGGGACTAGCGGGGGCGATGAGCAGTTCTTC,CASSLGTSGGDEQFF
TRBV19,.,.,TRBJ2-3,TGTGCCAGTAGTATTAAGGCGCAGGGCTTTGTTAGCACAGATACGCAGTATTTT,CASSIKAQGFVSTDTQYF
TRBV4-2,TRBD2,.,TRBJ2-6,TGTGCCAGCAGCCAAATTTTCAGGACCGGACTAGCGGGAGGTGCGGGGGCCAACGTCCTGACTTTC,CASSQIFRTGLAGGAGANVLTF
TRBV7-8,TRBD2,many,TRBJ2-3,TGTGCCAGCAGCTCCAGACTAGCGGCCACAGATACGCAGTATTTT,CASSSRLAATDTQYF
TRBV2,TRBD1,many,TRBJ2-2,TGTGCCAGCAGGACGGGACAGGGCATAATCGGGGAGCTGTTTTTT,CASRTGQGIIGELFF
TRBV27,.,many,TRBJ2-2,TGTGCCAGCAGTTTGACGGGCGGGGAGCTGTTTTTT,CASSLTGGELFF
TRBV7-2,.,many,TRBJ2-4,TGTGCCAGCAGCTGGACCGGGACACCAGCCCGCCAAAACATTCAGTACTTC,CASSWTGTPARQNIQYF
TRBV28,.,many,TRBJ2-3,TGTGCCAGCAGCTCCGGCGGGGCAACTTGGGCAGATACGCAGTATTTT,CASSSGGATWADTQYF
TRBV13,.,many,TRBJ2-7,TGTGCCAGCAGCTTAGGCCTTGGACTTCCCTACGAGCAGTACTTC,CASSLGLGLPYEQYF
TRBV25-1,TRBD1,many,TRBJ2-2,TGTGCCAGCAGCGTTCCTCCGGGACAGGGAGGGAACACCGGGGAGCTGTTTTTT,CASSVPPGQGGNTGELFF
TRBV29-1,TRBD1,many,TRBJ2-3,TGCAGCGCCTGGACAGGCCTTCAATATACGCAGTATTTT,CSAWTGLQYTQYF
TRBV24-1,.,many,TRBJ2-2,TGTGCCACCAGTGATGGCGGGGAGCTGTTTTTT,CATSDGGELFF
TRBV27,.,many,TRBJ2-7,TGTGCCAGCGGCAGGGACACTTTGATGTGGAACGAGCAGTACTTC,CASGRDTLMWNEQYF
TRBV7-2,.,.,TRBJ2-7,TGTGCCAGCAGCTCTCCGGACGGTCTCTTCAAGCAGTACTTC,CASSSPDGLFKQYF
TRBV10-3,TRBD2,many,TRBJ2-6,TGTGCCATCAGTGAGTCAGCGGGAGCACTCTCTGGGGCCAACGTCCTGACTTTC,CAISESAGALSGANVLTF
TRBV24-1,.,many,TRBJ2-6,TGTGCCACCAGTGACCTCCGCCCTGGGGCCAACGTCCTGACTTTC,CATSDLRPGANVLTF
TRBV7-3,.,.,TRBJ2-1,TGTGCCAGCAGCTTATCCGGGGGGCAGCACTACAATGAGCAGTTCTTC,CASSLSGGQHYNEQFF
TRBV5-1,TRBD1,many,TRBJ1-4,TGCGCCAGCAGCGTATCAGGGGGCACTGAAAAACTGTTTTTT,CASSVSGGTEKLFF
TRBV20-1,TRBD2,many,TRBJ2-1,TGCAGTGCTCGACTAGCGGGGGGCCCCCCGGGAGGGTTCTTC,CSARLAGGPPGGFF
TRBV29-1,.,many,TRBJ2-3,TGCAGCGTCCGACAGCCTTATACGCAGTATTTT,CSVRQPYTQYF
TRBV7-2,.,many,TRBJ2-3,TGTGCCAGCAGCCACCGGGACTCAACAGATACGCAGTATTTT,CASSHRDSTDTQYF
TRBV7-2,.,once,TRBJ2-4,TGTGCCAGCAGCTTAGGGGGACCCCCCTACATTCAGTACTTC,CASSLGGPPYIQYF
TRBV29-1,.,many,TRBJ2-7,TGCAGCGTCGTTGAATGGGGGTCGGAACGGTACGAGCAGTACTTC,CSVVEWGSERYEQYF
TRBV19,.,.,TRBJ1-5,TGTGCCATATCTAATGGACAGCCCCATCAGCCCCAGCATTTT,CAISNGQPHQPQHF
TRBV5-1,TRBD1,many,TRBJ2-7,TGCGCCAGCAGCTCCTCCCCGGGACAGGGGTTCGAGCAGTACTTC,CASSSSPGQGFEQYF
TRBV27,.,many,TRBJ2-1,TGTGCCAGCAGTTTATTTGACAGGCACAATGAGCAGTTCTTC,CASSLFDRHNEQFF
TRBV6-5,.,many,TRBJ1-2,TGTGCCAGCAGTTACAAGAGCTTTAACTATGGCTACACCTTC,CASSYKSFNYGYTF
TRBV12-3/TRBV12-4,TRBD1,many,TRBJ2-5,TGTGCCAGCAGGATTGGGACAGTTCAAGAGACCCAGTACTTC,CASRIGTVQETQYF
TRBV5-1,.,many,TRBJ2-7,TGCGCCAGCAGCTTTAAAGGGGACGAGCAGTACTTC,CASSFKGDEQYF
TRBV28,TRBD2,few,TRBJ2-4,TGTGCCAGCAGTTCAGATCGCGGGAGGGCATGGTTTCAGTACTTC,CASSSDRGRAWFQYF
TRBV5-1,.,many,TRBJ1-5,TGCGCCAGCAGCTTGACCGCGGGGTCGGGTCAGCCCCAGCATTTT,CASSLTAGSGQPQHF
TRBV12-3/TRBV12-4,TRBD1,many,TRBJ2-1,TGTGCCAGCAGCCCACTTGACAGGGTAGGCACCAATGAGCAGTTCTTC,CASSPLDRVGTNEQFF
TRBV12-3/TRBV12-4,.,many,TRBJ2-1,TGTGCCAGCAGTTTAGGGACAGCCGGCTCCTACAATGAGCAGTTCTTC,CASSLGTAGSYNEQFF
TRBV6-2/TRBV6-3,TRBD1,many,TRBJ2-3,TGTGCCAGCAGTCCCGGGACAGGTCGAACAGATACGCAGTATTTT,CASSPGTGRTDTQYF
TRBV28,TRBD1,many,TRBJ2-7,TGTGCCAGCAGTTTAGACAGGGCCCACTACGAGCAGTACTTC,CASSLDRAHYEQYF
TRBV9,.,many,TRBJ2-1,TGTGCCAGCAGCGTAAGTCCGCCGACAGCTAACAATGAGCAGTTCTTC,CASSVSPPTANNEQFF
TRBV28,.,few,TRBJ2-5,TGTGCCAGCAGTTCCTTCCTTACTGGGGAGACCCAGTACTTC,CASSSFLTGETQYF
TRBV19,.,.,TRBJ2-2,TGTGCCAGTAGTACCGGACAGCCGAACACCGGGGAGCTGTTTTTT,CASSTGQPNTGELFF
TRBV4-1,TRBD2,many,TRBJ2-1,TGCGCCAGCAGCCAAGGCGGGGAGGGCAATGAGCAGTTCTTC,CASSQGGEGNEQFF
TRBV7-2,.,.,TRBJ2-7,TGTGCCAGCAGCCCCTACGGCGGGGTGTACGAGCAGTACTTC,CASSPYGGVYEQYF